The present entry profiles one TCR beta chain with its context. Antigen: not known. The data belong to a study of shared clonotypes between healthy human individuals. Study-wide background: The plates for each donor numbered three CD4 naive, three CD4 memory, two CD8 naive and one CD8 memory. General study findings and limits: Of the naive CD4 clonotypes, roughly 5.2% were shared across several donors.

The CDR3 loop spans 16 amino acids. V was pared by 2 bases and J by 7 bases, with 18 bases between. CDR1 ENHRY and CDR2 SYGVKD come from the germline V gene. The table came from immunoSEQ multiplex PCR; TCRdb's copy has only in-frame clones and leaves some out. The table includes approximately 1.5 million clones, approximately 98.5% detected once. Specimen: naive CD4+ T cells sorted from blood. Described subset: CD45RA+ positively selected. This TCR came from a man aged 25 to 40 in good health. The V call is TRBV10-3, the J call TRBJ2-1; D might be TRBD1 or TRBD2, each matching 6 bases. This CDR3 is CAISEGLARGGNEQFF. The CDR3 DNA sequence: TGTGCCATCAGTGAGGGTTTAGCTAGAGGGGGGAATGAGCAGTTCTTC.